These 21 T cell receptor beta chains came from one sample sequenced in a study of OX40 agonist ivuxolimab in advanced cancers. The data were produced by immunoSEQ multiplex PCR, yet TCRdb's version contains in-frame clones alone and is incomplete. The sample carries 70,000 to 85,000 clones, 85% to 90% recorded once. The sequencing used CD4+ or CD8+ T cells sorted from blood, collected in a trial of the OX40 agonist ivuxolimab. Receptor source: an adult with an advanced solid tumor such as melanoma, head and neck, liver or kidney cancer.

The chain has TRBV5-1 and TRBJ2-1; 10 nucleotides line up with TRBD2. J lost 5 bases, V lost 1 base, and 9 bases had no gene match. The germline V gene has CDR1 SGHRS and CDR2 YFSETQ. CDR3 size: 17 residues. The CDR3 reads CASSLSASGSGDNEQFF. The DNA for the CDR3 is TGCGCCAGCAGCTTGTCGGCTAGCGGGAGTGGGGACAATGAGCAGTTCTTC.

The chain is built from TRBV5-1 and TRBJ2-2; TRBD2 might be the D (5 bases). CDR1 is SGHRS, CDR2 YFSETQ, per germline. This CDR3 spans 16 amino acids. V was shortened by 4 bases and J by 1 base, with 14 bases between the two germline ends. CDR3 sequence reads: CASSPGWGENTGELFF. Written as DNA, the CDR3 is TGCGCCAGCAGCCCCGGGTGGGGAGAGAACACCGGGGAGCTGTTTTTT.

This clone was counted between two and nine times. The chain uses TRBV6-6 and TRBJ1-2; D ambiguous. V lost 2 bases to trimming and J lost 1 base, with 8 bases between them. The CDR3 runs 14 residues. From germline, CDR1 is MNHNY and CDR2 SVGAGI (reference sequence). The CDR3 nucleotides read TGTGCCAGCAGTTACGATGACTATAACTATGGCTACACCTTC. Its translation is CASSYDDYNYGYTF.

Notes on this clone: The same CDR3 also results from other DNA sequences found in this sample. V and J are TRBV7-9 and TRBJ2-5, with D hard to call. V lost 0 bases and J 2 bases, leaving 10 bases between the germline ends. CDR1 SEHNR and CDR2 FQNEAQ come from the germline V gene (reference sequence). The CDR3 contains 15 residues. The CDR3 region has the DNA TGTGCCAGCAGCTTAGCTAGACAAGGGCAAGAGACCCAGTACTTC. This encodes CASSLARQGQETQYF.

The CDR3 protein is CASSATRGDEQYF. CDR3 nucleotides: TGTGCCAGCAGCGCAACCAGGGGAGACGAGCAGTACTTC. The chain combines TRBV5-4 with TRBJ2-7; possibly TRBD1 for D (6 bases). CDR1 SGHNT and CDR2 YYREEE come from the germline V gene (reference sequence). CDR3 length equals 13 residues. The V end was cut by 4 bases, the J end by 5 bases, with 13 bases between.

J is TRBJ2-1 and V is TRBV28; possibly TRBD2 for D (7 bases). The CDR3 is 16 residues long. V lost 7 bases and J 0 bases, leaving 16 bases between the germline ends. The germline V gene has CDR1 MDHEN and CDR2 SYDVKM. The CDR3: CASKAGAPSSYNEQFF. CDR3 DNA: TGTGCCAGCAAGGCGGGGGCCCCGAGCTCCTACAATGAGCAGTTCTTC.

The genes are TRBV2 and TRBJ2-3, with D uncertain. V was pared by 6 bases and J by 0 bases, with 10 bases between. The CDR3 runs to 14 residues. The germline gives CDR1 SNHLY, CDR2 FYNNEI. The CDR3 spells CASRHPTSTDTQYF. Written as DNA, the CDR3 is TGTGCCAGCAGACACCCTACTAGCACAGATACGCAGTATTTT.

This chain connects TRBV7-2 to TRBJ2-5; D gene ambiguous. The end of the DNA fits TRBJ2-7 better, so the J call may be wrong. Per the germline V gene, CDR1 is SGHTA and CDR2 is FQGNSA. The CDR3 length is 13 residues. CDR3 loop: CASSFLLDYEQYF. In DNA, the CDR3 is TGTGCCAGCAGCTTCCTACTTGACTACGAGCAGTACTTC.

The chain recombines TRBV12-5 with TRBJ1-4, with D perhaps matching TRBD1 (5 bases). The CDR3 loop spans 14 amino acids. V was clipped by 1 base and J by 3 bases, with 6 bases between them. Per germline, CDR1 LGHNT and CDR2 FRNRAP. The CDR3 loop is CASGLGGPNEKLFF. DNA of the CDR3: TGTGCTAGTGGTTTGGGGGGCCCTAATGAAAAACTGTTTTTT. Complete variable domain (other parts from reference TRBV12-5 and TRBJ1-4): DARVTQTPRHKVTEMGQEVTMRCQPILGHNTVFWYRQTMMQGLELLAYFRNRAPLDDSGMPKDRFSAEMPDATLATLKIQPSEPRDSAVYFCASGLGGPNEKLFFGSGTQLSVL.

The chain links TRBV9 to TRBJ2-2, with 7 bases identical to TRBD2. The CDR3 has 15 amino acids. CDR1 is SGDLS and CDR2 is YYNGEE in the germline V gene. After removal of 0 bases from V and 1 base from J, the junction contained 0 bases not matched to a gene. DNA for the CDR3: TGTGCCAGCAGCGTAGTAGCGGGGAACACCGGGGAGCTGTTTTTT. Residues: CASSVVAGNTGELFF.

V and J are TRBV27 and TRBJ1-5, with 7 bases identical to TRBD1. Per the germline V gene, CDR1 is MNHEY and CDR2 is SMNVEV (reference sequence). The CDR3 extends over 18 amino acids. J was trimmed by 2 bases and V by 1 base; bases with no gene match: 11. The CDR3 is CASSLFYVGGSGNQPQHF. The CDR3 nucleotides are TGTGCCAGCAGTTTATTTTACGTAGGGGGCAGCGGCAATCAGCCCCAGCATTTT.

A few counts support this clone. This sequence joins TRBV14 and TRBJ2-5; no reliable D call. The germline V gene encodes CDR1 SGHDN and CDR2 FVKESK. The CDR3 extends over 12 amino acids. V gave up 0 bases and J gave up 6 bases, with 5 bases separating them. CDR3 DNA: TGTGCCAGCAGCCAAGACTTCCAGACCCAGTACTTC. Amino acid sequence: CASSQDFQTQYF.

The table lists this clone with a few counts. This chain uses TRBV6-5 with TRBJ1-1; TRBD1 might be the D (6 bases). Trimming pared 7 bases from V and 8 bases from J, leaving 17 bases between. Germline values: CDR1 MNHEY, CDR2 SVGAGI. The CDR3 has 13 amino acids. CDR3 in amino acids: CASIKGGGREAFF. Here the CDR3 DNA reads TGTGCCAGCATCAAGGGGGGCGGGAGGGAAGCTTTCTTT.

The rearrangement joins TRBV4-1 to TRBJ1-2, with unresolved D. Trimming shortened V by 2 bases and J by 10 bases, and 14 bases separated the two germline ends. CDR1 and CDR2 (germline): MGHRA, YSYEKL. The CDR3 consists of 13 residues. CDR3 DNA: TGCGCCAGCAGCCAAAGAGGTCATCGGGACTACACCTTC. Its protein is CASSQRGHRDYTF.

The chain has TRBV19 and TRBJ1-2; 7 positions agree with TRBD1. Germline assignment: CDR1 LNHDA and CDR2 SQIVND (reference sequence). The J segment lost 4 bases and the V segment lost 5 bases, leaving 10 bases of the junction unmatched. This CDR3 is 15 amino acids long. DNA for the CDR3: TGTGCCAGTAGTGGGTTGACAGGGTCTGGCTATGGCTACACCTTC. It yields the protein CASSGLTGSGYGYTF. Full variable domain (remainder filled in from reference TRBV19 and TRBJ1-2): DGGITQSPKYLFRKEGQNVTLSCEQNLNHDAMYWYRQDPGQGLRLIYYSQIVNDFQKGDIAEGYSVSREKKESFPLTVTSAQKNPTAFYLCASSGLTGSGYGYTFGSGTRLTVV.

This clone was seen more than once but under ten times. V usage is TRBV9 and J usage is TRBJ2-1; D ambiguous. Trimming pared 4 bases from V and 7 bases from J, leaving 30 bases between. This CDR3 region has 19 residues. CDR1 is SGDLS and CDR2 is YYNGEE in the germline V gene. The CDR3 DNA sequence: TGTGCCAGCAGCCCCCGTAGCCTTAAACTTGCCCTCTCGAAGAATGAGCAGTTCTTC. Encoded protein: CASSPRSLKLALSKNEQFF.

V and J are TRBV6-1 and TRBJ2-2; 14 nucleotides match TRBD2. Germline loops: CDR1 MNHNS, CDR2 SASEGT. The CDR3 extends over 15 amino acids. The V segment lost 6 bases and the J segment 4 bases; nucleotides outside the gene matches: 1. The CDR3 here is CASRTSGGATGELFF. The CDR3 DNA reads TGTGCCAGCAGGACTAGCGGGGGGGCCACCGGGGAGCTGTTTTTT.

This clone has more than one count but fewer than ten. V is TRBV4-1 and J is TRBJ1-2, with 9 bases aligning to TRBD1. The CDR3 is 18 residues long. V gave up 2 bases and J gave up 4 bases; unmatched junction bases: 14. Germline CDR1 MGHRA, CDR2 YSYEKL. The CDR3 nucleotides are TGCGCCAGCAGCCAAAACCGGGACAGGGTGGTTGGGAGCTATGGCTACACCTTC. Its translation is CASSQNRDRVVGSYGYTF.

This clone was recorded only once. The V call is TRBV4-1, the J call TRBJ2-2; a possible D gene is TRBD2 (6 bases). The V and J ends lost 0 bases and 4 bases respectively, with 12 bases between them. From germline, CDR1 is MGHRA and CDR2 YSYEKL. CDR3 length: 16 residues. The CDR3 is CASSQEGGGGTGELFF. CDR3 sequence (DNA): TGCGCCAGCAGCCAAGAGGGGGGAGGAGGCACCGGGGAGCTGTTTTTT.

The chain is built from TRBV2 and TRBJ1-5; TRBD1 agrees at 8 bases. CDR1 is SNHLY and CDR2 is FYNNEI in the germline V gene. This CDR3 has 15 residues. V shed 3 bases, J shed 9 bases, and the junction held 10 bases outside the gene matches. CDR3 coding DNA: TGTGCCAGCAGTGACGAAGGACAGGGAGGTTCGCCCCAGCATTTT. Its protein is CASSDEGQGGSPQHF.

The CDR3 sequence is CASSLNAVSYEQYF. DNA for the CDR3: TGTGCCAGCAGCTTAAACGCAGTCTCCTACGAGCAGTACTTC. The J gene is TRBJ2-7, the V gene TRBV7-9, with D unresolved. CDR3 length: 14 amino acids. The V gene's germline CDR1 is SEHNR and CDR2 FQNEAQ (reference sequence). V was shortened by 2 bases and J by 0 bases, with 8 bases between the two germline ends.